The 3 T cell receptor beta chains below all came from one sample that was sequenced in a study of blood T cell repertoires in COVID-19. Profiled with immunoSEQ multiplex PCR; TCRdb holds only in-frame clones, not every one. The top ten clones hold about a fifth of a sample with approximately 130,000 clones, 75% to 85% of them seen once. Input material: peripheral blood. These receptors all come from an older man with acute or convalescent COVID-19.

The gene calls are TRBV10-3 and TRBJ1-2; TRBD1 matches at 9 bases. V shed 2 bases, J shed 5 bases, and the junction held 6 bases outside the gene matches. CDR3 length equals 15 residues. CDR1 ENHRY and CDR2 SYGVKD come from the germline V gene. This chain's CDR3 is CAISETGGAMYGYTF. CDR3 nucleotide sequence: TGTGCCATCAGTGAGACAGGGGGCGCGATGTATGGCTACACCTTC.

Of note for this clone: Without the conserved terminal phenylalanine or tryptophan, this CDR3 likely stems from a read error. No DNA is shown, since the ends of the CDR3 on it are uncertain; the CDR3 is the one TCRdb lists. The rearrangement uses TRBV6-5 and TRBJ1-2; the D segment call TRBD1 is taken from the table without a DNA check. Germline loops: CDR1 MNHEY, CDR2 SVGAGI. The CDR3 length equals 14 residues, ends included. The CDR3 protein is CATTTGTGGLGDTV.

The genes are TRBV24-1 and TRBJ1-5; D call uncertain. V lost 9 bases to trimming and J lost 3 bases, with 14 bases between them. In germline, CDR1 is KGHDR, CDR2 SFDVKD. The CDR3 contains 14 residues. The CDR3 here is CATSDREFNQPQHF. The CDR3 DNA reads TGTGCCACCTCTGACCGGGAATTCAATCAGCCCCAGCATTTT.